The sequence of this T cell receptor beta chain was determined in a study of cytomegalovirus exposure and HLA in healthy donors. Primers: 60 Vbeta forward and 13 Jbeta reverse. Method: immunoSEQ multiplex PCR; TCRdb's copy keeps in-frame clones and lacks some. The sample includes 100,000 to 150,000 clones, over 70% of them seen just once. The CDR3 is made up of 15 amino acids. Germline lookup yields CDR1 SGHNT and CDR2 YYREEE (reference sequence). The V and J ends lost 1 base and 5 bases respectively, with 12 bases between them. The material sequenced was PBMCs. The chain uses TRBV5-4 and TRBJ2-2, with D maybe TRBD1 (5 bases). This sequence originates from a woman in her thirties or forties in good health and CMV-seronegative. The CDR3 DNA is TGTGCCAGCAGCTTGAGGCAGGGTGAGACCGGGGAGCTGTTTTTT. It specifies CASSLRQGETGELFF.